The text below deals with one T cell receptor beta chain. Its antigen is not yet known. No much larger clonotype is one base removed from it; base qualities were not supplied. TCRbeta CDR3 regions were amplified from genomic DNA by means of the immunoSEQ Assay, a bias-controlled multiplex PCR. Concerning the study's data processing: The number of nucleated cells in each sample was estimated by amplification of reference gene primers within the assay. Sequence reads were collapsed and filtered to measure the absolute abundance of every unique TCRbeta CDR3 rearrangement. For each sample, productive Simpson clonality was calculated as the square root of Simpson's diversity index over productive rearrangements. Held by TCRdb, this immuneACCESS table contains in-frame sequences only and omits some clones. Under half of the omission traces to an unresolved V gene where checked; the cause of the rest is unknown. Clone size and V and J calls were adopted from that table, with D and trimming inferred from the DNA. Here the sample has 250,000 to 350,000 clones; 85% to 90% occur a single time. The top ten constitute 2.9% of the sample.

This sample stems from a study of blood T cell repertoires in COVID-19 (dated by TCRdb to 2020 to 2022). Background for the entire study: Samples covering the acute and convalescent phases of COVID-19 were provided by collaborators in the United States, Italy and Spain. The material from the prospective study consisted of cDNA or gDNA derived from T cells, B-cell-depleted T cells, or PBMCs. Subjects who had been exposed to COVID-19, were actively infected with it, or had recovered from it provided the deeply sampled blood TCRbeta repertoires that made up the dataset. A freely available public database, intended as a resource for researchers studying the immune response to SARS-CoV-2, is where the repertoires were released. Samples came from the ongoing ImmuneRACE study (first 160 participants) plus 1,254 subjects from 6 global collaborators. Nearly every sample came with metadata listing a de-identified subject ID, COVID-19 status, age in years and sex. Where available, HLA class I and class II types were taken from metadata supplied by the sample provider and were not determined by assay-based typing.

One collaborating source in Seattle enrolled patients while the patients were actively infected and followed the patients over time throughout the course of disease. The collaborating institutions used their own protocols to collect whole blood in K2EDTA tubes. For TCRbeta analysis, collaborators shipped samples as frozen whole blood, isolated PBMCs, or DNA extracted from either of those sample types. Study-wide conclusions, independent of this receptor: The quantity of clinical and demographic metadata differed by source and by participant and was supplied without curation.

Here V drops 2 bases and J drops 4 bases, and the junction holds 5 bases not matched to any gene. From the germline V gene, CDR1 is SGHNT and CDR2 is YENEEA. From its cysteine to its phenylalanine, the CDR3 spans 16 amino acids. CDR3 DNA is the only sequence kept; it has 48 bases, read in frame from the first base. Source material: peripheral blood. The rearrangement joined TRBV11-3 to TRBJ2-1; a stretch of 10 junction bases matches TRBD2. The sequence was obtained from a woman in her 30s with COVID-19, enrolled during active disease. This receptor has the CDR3 CASSLLAGDGYNEQFF. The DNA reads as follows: TGTGCCAGCAGCTTACTAGCGGGAGATGGGTACAATGAGCAGTTCTTC.